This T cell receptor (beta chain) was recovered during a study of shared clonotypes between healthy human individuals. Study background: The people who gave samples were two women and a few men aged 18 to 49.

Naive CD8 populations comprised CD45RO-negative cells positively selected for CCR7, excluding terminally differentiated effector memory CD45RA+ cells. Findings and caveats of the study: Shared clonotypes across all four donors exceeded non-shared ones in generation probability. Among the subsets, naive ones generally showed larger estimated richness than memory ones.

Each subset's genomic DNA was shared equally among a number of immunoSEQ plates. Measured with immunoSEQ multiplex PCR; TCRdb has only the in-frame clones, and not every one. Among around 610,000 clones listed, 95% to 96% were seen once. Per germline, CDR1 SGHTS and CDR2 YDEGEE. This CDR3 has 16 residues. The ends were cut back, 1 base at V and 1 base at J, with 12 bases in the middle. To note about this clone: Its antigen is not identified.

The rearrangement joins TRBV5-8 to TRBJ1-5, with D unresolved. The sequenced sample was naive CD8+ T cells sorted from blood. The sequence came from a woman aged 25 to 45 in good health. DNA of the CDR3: TGTGCCAGCAGCTTGAAATCCCGGGGAAGCAATCAGCCCCAGCATTTT. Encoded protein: CASSLKSRGSNQPQHF.